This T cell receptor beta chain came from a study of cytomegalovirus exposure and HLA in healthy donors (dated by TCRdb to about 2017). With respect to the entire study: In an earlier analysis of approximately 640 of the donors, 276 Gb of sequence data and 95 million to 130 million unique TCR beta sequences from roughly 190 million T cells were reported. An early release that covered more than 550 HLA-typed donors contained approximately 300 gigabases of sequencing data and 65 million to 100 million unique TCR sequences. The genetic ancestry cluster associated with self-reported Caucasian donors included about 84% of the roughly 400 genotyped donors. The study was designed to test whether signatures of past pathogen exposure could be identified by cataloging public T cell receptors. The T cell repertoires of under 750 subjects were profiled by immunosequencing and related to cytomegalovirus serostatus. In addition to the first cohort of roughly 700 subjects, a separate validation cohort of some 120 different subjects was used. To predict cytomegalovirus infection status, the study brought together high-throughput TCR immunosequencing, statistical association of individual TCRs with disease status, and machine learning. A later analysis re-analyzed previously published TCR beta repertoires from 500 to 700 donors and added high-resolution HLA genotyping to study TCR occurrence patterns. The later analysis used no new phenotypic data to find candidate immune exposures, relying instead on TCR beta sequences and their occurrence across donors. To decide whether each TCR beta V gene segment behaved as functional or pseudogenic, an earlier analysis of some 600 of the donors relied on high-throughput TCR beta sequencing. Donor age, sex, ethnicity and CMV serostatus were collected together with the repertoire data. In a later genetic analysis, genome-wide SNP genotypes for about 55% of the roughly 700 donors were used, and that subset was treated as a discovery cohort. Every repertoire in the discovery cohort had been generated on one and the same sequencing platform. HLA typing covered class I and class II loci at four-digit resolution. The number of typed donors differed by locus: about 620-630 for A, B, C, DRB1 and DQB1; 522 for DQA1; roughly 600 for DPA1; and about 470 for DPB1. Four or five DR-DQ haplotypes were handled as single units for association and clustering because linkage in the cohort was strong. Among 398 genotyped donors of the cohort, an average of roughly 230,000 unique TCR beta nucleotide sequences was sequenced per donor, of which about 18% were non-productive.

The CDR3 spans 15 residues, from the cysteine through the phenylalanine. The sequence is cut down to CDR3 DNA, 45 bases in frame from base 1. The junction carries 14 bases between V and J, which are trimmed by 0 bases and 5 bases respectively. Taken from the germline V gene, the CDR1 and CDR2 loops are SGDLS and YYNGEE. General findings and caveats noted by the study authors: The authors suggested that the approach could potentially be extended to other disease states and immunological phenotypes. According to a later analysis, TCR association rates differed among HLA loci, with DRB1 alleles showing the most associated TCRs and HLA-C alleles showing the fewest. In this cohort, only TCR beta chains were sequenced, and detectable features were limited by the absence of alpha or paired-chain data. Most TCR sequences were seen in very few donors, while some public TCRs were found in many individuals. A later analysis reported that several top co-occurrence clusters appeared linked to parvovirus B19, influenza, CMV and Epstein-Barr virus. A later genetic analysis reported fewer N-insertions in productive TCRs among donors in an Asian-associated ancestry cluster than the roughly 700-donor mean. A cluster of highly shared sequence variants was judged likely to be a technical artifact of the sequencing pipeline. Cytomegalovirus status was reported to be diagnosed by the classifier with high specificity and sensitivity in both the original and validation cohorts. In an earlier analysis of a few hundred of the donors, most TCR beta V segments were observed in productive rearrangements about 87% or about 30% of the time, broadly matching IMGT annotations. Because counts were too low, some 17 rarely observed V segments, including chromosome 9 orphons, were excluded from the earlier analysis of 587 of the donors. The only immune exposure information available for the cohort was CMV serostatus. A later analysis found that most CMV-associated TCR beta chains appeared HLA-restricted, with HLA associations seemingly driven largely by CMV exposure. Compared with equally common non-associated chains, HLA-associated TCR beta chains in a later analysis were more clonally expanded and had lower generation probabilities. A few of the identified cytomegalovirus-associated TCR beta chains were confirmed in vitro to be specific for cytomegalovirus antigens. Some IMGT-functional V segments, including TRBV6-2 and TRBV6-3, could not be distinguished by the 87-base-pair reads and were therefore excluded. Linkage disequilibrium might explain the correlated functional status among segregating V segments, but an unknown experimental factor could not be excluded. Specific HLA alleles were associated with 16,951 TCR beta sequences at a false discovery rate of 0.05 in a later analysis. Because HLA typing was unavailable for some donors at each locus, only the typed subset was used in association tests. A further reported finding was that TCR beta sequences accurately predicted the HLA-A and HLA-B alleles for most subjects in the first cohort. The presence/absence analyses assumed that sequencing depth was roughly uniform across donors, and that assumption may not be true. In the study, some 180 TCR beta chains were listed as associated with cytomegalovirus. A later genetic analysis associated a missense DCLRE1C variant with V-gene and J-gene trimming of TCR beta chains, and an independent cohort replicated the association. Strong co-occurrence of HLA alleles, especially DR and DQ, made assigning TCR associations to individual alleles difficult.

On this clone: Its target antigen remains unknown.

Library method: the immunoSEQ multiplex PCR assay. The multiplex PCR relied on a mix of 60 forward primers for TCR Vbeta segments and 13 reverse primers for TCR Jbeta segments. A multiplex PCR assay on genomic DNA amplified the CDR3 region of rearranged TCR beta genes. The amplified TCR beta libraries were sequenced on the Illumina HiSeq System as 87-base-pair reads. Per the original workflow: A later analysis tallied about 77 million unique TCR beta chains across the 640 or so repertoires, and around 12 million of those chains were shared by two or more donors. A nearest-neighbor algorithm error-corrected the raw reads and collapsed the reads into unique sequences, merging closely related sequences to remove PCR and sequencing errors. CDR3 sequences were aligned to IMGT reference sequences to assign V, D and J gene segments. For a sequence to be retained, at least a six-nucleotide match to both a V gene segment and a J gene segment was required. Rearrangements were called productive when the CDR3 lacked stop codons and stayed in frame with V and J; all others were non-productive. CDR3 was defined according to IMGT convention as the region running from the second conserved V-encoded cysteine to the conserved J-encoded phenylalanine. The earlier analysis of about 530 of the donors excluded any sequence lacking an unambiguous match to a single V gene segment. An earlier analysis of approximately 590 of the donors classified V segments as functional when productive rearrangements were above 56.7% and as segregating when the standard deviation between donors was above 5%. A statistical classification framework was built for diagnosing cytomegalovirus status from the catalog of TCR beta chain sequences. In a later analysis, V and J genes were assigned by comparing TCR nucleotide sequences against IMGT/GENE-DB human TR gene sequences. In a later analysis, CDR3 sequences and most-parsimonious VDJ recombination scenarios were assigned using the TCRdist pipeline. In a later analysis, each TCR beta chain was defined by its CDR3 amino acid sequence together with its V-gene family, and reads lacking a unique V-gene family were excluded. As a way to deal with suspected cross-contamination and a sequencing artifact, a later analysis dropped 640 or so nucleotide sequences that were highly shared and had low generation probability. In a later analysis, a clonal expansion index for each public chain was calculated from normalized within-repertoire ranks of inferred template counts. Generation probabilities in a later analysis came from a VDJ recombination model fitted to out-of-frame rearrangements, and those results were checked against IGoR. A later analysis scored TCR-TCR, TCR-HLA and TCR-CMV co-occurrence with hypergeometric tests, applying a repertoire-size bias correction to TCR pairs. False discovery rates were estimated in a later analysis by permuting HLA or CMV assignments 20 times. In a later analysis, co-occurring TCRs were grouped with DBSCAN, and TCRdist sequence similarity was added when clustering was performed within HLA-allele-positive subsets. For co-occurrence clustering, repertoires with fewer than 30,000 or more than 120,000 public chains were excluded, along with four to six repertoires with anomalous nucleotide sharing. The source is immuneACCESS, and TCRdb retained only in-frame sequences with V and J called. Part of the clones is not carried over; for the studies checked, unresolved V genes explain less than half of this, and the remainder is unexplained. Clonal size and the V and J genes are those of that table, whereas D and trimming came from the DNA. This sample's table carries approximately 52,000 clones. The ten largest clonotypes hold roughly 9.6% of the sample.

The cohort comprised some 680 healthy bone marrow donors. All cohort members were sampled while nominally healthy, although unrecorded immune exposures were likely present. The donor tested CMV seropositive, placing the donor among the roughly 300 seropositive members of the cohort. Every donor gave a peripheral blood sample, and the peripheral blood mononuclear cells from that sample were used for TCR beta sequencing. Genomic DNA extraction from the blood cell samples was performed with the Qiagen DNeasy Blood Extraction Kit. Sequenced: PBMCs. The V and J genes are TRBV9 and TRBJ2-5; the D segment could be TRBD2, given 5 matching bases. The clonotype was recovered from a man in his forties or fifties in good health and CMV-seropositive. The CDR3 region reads CASSVDPTSFETQYF. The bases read TGTGCCAGCAGCGTAGACCCCACTAGTTTTGAGACCCAGTACTTC.